The rows below give T cell receptor beta chains drawn from one sample of a study of spatial heterogeneity in lung cancer. TCRdb processed the 5' RACE reads anew with MiXCR; each CDR3 protein has one entry. The sample yields 25,000 to 30,000 distinct CDR3 sequences, over 10% seen once. This specimen was PBMCs, taken at surgery. The receptors were gathered from a female donor with early-stage non-small cell lung cancer. Both conserved end residues are part of each CDR3. D genes are given only for firm matches. Not every row has a clone size; where given, it reads once, few, many or a size class.

clone_size	v_call	d_call	j_call	cdr3_nt	cdr3_aa
many	TRBV6-2/TRBV6-3	.	TRBJ1-5	TGTGCCAGTCGGACACCTATTAGCAATCAGCCCCAGCATTTT	CASRTPISNQPQHF
many	TRBV9	.	TRBJ2-5	TGTGCCAGCAGCTTGGACCGTGGTGTGGGGGAGACCCAGTACTTC	CASSLDRGVGETQYF
once	TRBV11-1	.	TRBJ1-6	TGTGCCAGCAGCAGGCGGTTCGGGGATTCACCCCTCCACTTT	CASSRRFGDSPLHF
many	TRBV20-1	.	TRBJ2-4	TGCAGCGTGGTTCTGGAAGGAAACATTCAGTACTTC	CSVVLEGNIQYF
.	TRBV7-9	TRBD2	TRBJ2-1	TGTGCCAGCACCCCTCCAGCGGGAGGGCGCGGTGAGCAGTTCTTC	CASTPPAGGRGEQFF
.	TRBV25-1	.	TRBJ2-5	TGTGCCAGCAGCTCTGGACTCCAGTACTTC	CASSSGLQYF
many	TRBV2	.	TRBJ2-5	TGTGCCAGCAGTGAACTGGAGACCCAGTACTTC	CASSELETQYF
many	TRBV10-3	.	TRBJ1-2	TGTGCCATCAGTGACGGCAGCCCGAACTATGGCTACACCTTC	CAISDGSPNYGYTF
.	TRBV5-5	.	TRBJ2-7	TGTGCCAGCACCCTCCCCAGGAAGAACGAGCAGTACTTC	CASTLPRKNEQYF
many	TRBV21-1	.	TRBJ2-2	TGTGCCAGCAGCAAAGGGACAGGGACCGGGGAGCTGTTTTTT	CASSKGTGTGELFF
.	TRBV5-1	TRBD2	TRBJ2-7	TGCGCCAGCAGCTTGGGACTGGGGGGGACCTACGAGCAGTACTTC	CASSLGLGGTYEQYF
.	TRBV20-1	.	TRBJ1-2	TGCAGTGCCGAGCGGGGAAGTCCTCTTGGCTACACCTTC	CSAERGSPLGYTF
many	TRBV4-3	TRBD2	TRBJ2-3	TGCGCCAGCAGCCAAGTACTAGCGGGGGACCCGGCATTAGATACGCAGTATTTT	CASSQVLAGDPALDTQYF
many	TRBV5-4	.	TRBJ2-3	TGTGCCAGCGGATACACAGATACGCAGTATTTT	CASGYTDTQYF
many	TRBV27	.	TRBJ2-7	TGTGCCAGCAGTTTATCCTCTAGCGACTACGAGCAGTACTTC	CASSLSSSDYEQYF
many	TRBV20-1	.	TRBJ2-7	TGCAGTGCCGCTCTGGTCGAGCAGTACTTC	CSAALVEQYF
few	TRBV27	.	TRBJ2-3	TGTGCCAGCAGTCCAGGACGGGTCCGCACAGATACGCAGTATTTT	CASSPGRVRTDTQYF
.	TRBV11-1	TRBD1	TRBJ2-5	TGTGCCAGCAGCACTGGGACAGTGTACCAAGAGACCCAGTACTTC	CASSTGTVYQETQYF
.	TRBV2	.	TRBJ2-1	TGTGCCAGCAGTGAGGCGGTTAATATCAATGAGCAGTTCTTC	CASSEAVNINEQFF
many	TRBV5-6	TRBD2	TRBJ2-3	TGTGCCAGCAGCTTGACTAGCGGGAGCTTAGATACGCAGTATTTT	CASSLTSGSLDTQYF
many	TRBV10-3	.	TRBJ1-1	TGTGCCATCGGGGGGATGAACACTGAAGCTTTCTTT	CAIGGMNTEAFF
.	TRBV12-3/TRBV12-4	.	TRBJ2-7	TGTGCCAGCAGCCTCCAGAGTGGGGGTTACGAGCAGTACTTC	CASSLQSGGYEQYF
many	TRBV9	.	TRBJ2-2	TGTGCCAGCAGCACACAATCCGGGGAGCTGTTTTTT	CASSTQSGELFF
few	TRBV25-1	.	TRBJ2-1	TGTGCCAGCAGTGAGGGTGGTCTTCCAGGGAATGAGCAGTTCTTC	CASSEGGLPGNEQFF
few	TRBV18	TRBD1	TRBJ2-1	TGTGCCAGCTCACCGGACAGGGATGAGCAGTTCTTC	CASSPDRDEQFF
.	TRBV7-2	TRBD2	TRBJ2-3	TGTGCCAGCAGGTCAGGGATAGCGGGGGGGGATACGCAGTATTTT	CASRSGIAGGDTQYF
many	TRBV7-8	.	TRBJ2-1	TGTGCCAGCAGCTTAGGGCCAGGGCCCTACAATGAGCAGTTCTTC	CASSLGPGPYNEQFF
few	TRBV7-8	.	TRBJ1-2	TGTGCCAGCAGCTTAGCCCCGGACAGCGCCTATGGCTACACCTTC	CASSLAPDSAYGYTF
many	TRBV27	.	TRBJ2-7	TGTGCCAGCAGTTTAATATTGGGTACTATCTACGAGCAGTACTTC	CASSLILGTIYEQYF
.	TRBV11-2	.	TRBJ1-6	TGTGCCAGCAGCCCGAGAGCCGACGGGTTTAATTCACCCCTCCACTTT	CASSPRADGFNSPLHF
many	TRBV5-1	.	TRBJ1-4	TGCGCCAGCAGCCAGGACGTTAATGAAAAACTGTTTTTT	CASSQDVNEKLFF
many	TRBV27	.	TRBJ1-5	TGTGCCAGCAGTCCCCTGGGACGCCGGGATCAGCCCCAGCATTTT	CASSPLGRRDQPQHF
many	TRBV7-2	.	TRBJ2-3	TGTGCCAGCAGCTCCCCCGAACGGGTACGGGGTACGCAGTATTTT	CASSSPERVRGTQYF
many	TRBV5-6	.	TRBJ1-1	TGTGCCAGCAGCTTGGCCCTAACAGGCCCCACTGAAGCTTTCTTT	CASSLALTGPTEAFF
once	TRBV5-6	.	TRBJ2-7	TGTGCCAGCAGCTTGCAACCGGGGTCCTACGAGCAGTACTTC	CASSLQPGSYEQYF
.	TRBV3-1	.	TRBJ1-2	TGTGCCAGCAGCCAATACGGGACTGAGTATGGCTACACCTTC	CASSQYGTEYGYTF
many	TRBV27	.	TRBJ2-7	TGTGCCAGCAGTTTAGCCGGAAGCTCCTACGAGCAGTACTTC	CASSLAGSSYEQYF
.	TRBV6-4	.	TRBJ2-2	TGTGCCAGCATGGACTTGAACACCGGGGAGCTGTTTTTT	CASMDLNTGELFF
many	TRBV10-3	.	TRBJ1-5	TGTGCCATCAGCTCACAGGGAAAACAGCCCCAGCATTTT	CAISSQGKQPQHF
many	TRBV20-1	TRBD1	TRBJ2-7	TGCAGTGCTAGACGGGACAGTAGCTACGAGCAGTACTTC	CSARRDSSYEQYF
few	TRBV7-2	TRBD1	TRBJ1-5	TGTGCCAGCAGCTTGACGACAGGGGGAGACAAGCAGCCCCAGCATTTT	CASSLTTGGDKQPQHF
many	TRBV10-3	.	TRBJ1-2	TGTGCCACGAAAGTCCCGGGGGACGGCTATGGCTACACCTTC	CATKVPGDGYGYTF
many	TRBV9	.	TRBJ2-2	TGTGCCAGCAGCGTTTTAGCGGAAATCACCGGGGAGCTGTTTTTT	CASSVLAEITGELFF
many	TRBV9	TRBD2	TRBJ2-3	TGTGCCAGCAGCGGAGCACAGGCGAGCGGGGGGGCCATGATCACGCAGTATTTT	CASSGAQASGGAMITQYF
many	TRBV20-1	.	TRBJ1-1	TGCAGTGCTAGGGACACTGAAGCTTTCTTT	CSARDTEAFF
many	TRBV14	TRBD2	TRBJ2-1	TGTGCCAGCAGCCAAGCTCTAGCGGGAGTTGAGCAGTTCTTC	CASSQALAGVEQFF
many	TRBV7-9	.	TRBJ2-1	TGTGCCAGCAGCTTAGCGTATTCAGACAATGAGCAGTTCTTC	CASSLAYSDNEQFF
many	TRBV25-1	.	TRBJ1-5	TGTGCCAGCAGTGCCCTGACAGGCGGGGTGGGTGAGCCCCAGCATTTT	CASSALTGGVGEPQHF